This passage covers 5 T cell receptor beta chains from one sample sequenced in a study of shared clonotypes between healthy human individuals. Profiled with immunoSEQ multiplex PCR; TCRdb holds only in-frame clones, not every one. The data hold 2.3 million or so clones, with 90% to 95% observed a single time. Sequenced material: naive CD4+ T cells from PBMCs. Subset described: CD45RA+ positively selected. These receptors all stem from a man aged 18 to 35 in good health. Some clones in this sample may be carry-over from other donors' samples.

The rearrangement links TRBV7-6 to TRBJ2-2; D possibly corresponds to TRBD1 (6 bases). Deletions cut 5 bases from V and 13 bases from J, with 14 bases between. CDR3 length equals 12 residues. The germline V gene encodes CDR1 SGHVS and CDR2 FNYEAQ. CDR3 DNA sequence: TGTGCCAGCAGCAGGGTCAGGGGAAGGCTGTTTTTT. Its protein product is CASSRVRGRLFF.

In DNA form, the CDR3 reads TGTGCCAGCAGCGGGGGACGGGGGGAAGCTTTCTTT. Translation gives CASSGGRGEAFF. This rearrangement joins TRBV11-2 to TRBJ1-1; D possibly corresponds to TRBD1 (5 bases). V lost 5 bases to trimming and J lost 8 bases, with 12 bases between them. The CDR3 contains 12 residues. CDR1 and CDR2 from the germline V gene are SGHAT and FQNNGV.

The chain recombines TRBV7-8 with TRBJ2-5; 7 nucleotides line up with TRBD2. The CDR3 runs to 16 residues. V gave up 0 bases and J gave up 5 bases; unmatched junction bases: 9. CDR1 SGHVS and CDR2 FQNEAQ come from the germline V gene. CDR3 in amino acids: CASSLASPGGRETQYF. The CDR3 DNA follows: TGTGCCAGCAGCTTAGCGAGCCCGGGAGGTAGGGAGACCCAGTACTTC.

The J gene is TRBJ2-1, the V gene TRBV6-5, with 10 bases matching TRBD1. This CDR3 is 15 amino acids long. With 5 bases clipped from V and 2 bases from J, the junction kept 3 bases outside the gene matches. Germline V gene data show CDR1 as MNHEY and CDR2 as SVGAGI. The CDR3 sequence: CASSRQGAAYNEQFF. CDR3 coding DNA: TGTGCCAGCAGTCGACAGGGGGCCGCCTACAATGAGCAGTTCTTC.

The V gene is TRBV11-3, the J gene TRBJ2-2; D is undetermined. With 1 base removed from V and 8 bases from J, the gap between germline ends came to 8 bases. CDR3 length: 13 amino acids. Germline V CDR1 and CDR2: SGHNT, YENEEA. CDR3 residues: CASSLVRSGELFF. DNA for the CDR3: TGTGCCAGCAGCTTAGTCCGGTCGGGGGAGCTGTTTTTT. Based on the CDR3 plus reference TRBV11-3 and TRBJ2-2, the full variable domain is EAGVVQSPRYKIIEKKQPVAFWCNPISGHNTLYWYLQNLGQGPELLIRYENEEAVDDSQLPKDRFSAERLKGVDSTLKIQPAELGDSAVYLCASSLVRSGELFFGEGSRLTVL.